This entry concerns a single T cell receptor beta chain. This specimen comes from a study of blood T cell repertoires in COVID-19. Whole-study context: The United States, Italy and Spain supplied acute and convalescent COVID-19 samples.

Sequencing was performed with immunoSEQ multiplex PCR; in TCRdb, only in-frame clones are kept and a portion is missing. The sample holds about 58,000 clones, approximately 90% seen once. The sequenced sample was peripheral blood. The clonotype originates from a woman in her 70s with active COVID-19.

The CDR3 DNA follows: TGCGCCAGCAGCTTGGTTGAGGCTTTGAACACTGAAGCTTTCTTT. It is translated as CASSLVEALNTEAFF. The V and J genes are TRBV5-1 and TRBJ1-1; unclear D gene. CDR3 length equals 15 residues. Germline CDR1 SGHRS, CDR2 YFSETQ. V was clipped by 0 bases and J by 0 bases, with 9 bases between them.